This T cell receptor (beta chain) came from a study of T cell responses to AZD1222 COVID-19 vaccine. The overall study: Researchers grouped second doses given at about 4 or about 12 weeks into one pool.

The study's findings and limits: After the peak T cell response, and only then, were repertoires sampled. Donors were mostly white British, more females; clonal diversity possibly underestimated. Spike was spanned by vaccine-associated CD4 TCRs, with dominance at 160-218 and 743-854.

Profiling relied on immunoSEQ multiplex PCR, and the TCRdb table lists in-frame clones only, not all of them. Here the sample spans under 130,000 clones, over 75% being singletons. On this clone itself: As yet, its antigen is unknown.

Trimming removed 6 bases from V and 8 bases from J; junction bases left unmatched: 8. Germline CDR1 reads SGHTA; CDR2 reads FQGNSA. The CDR3 runs to 16 residues. J is TRBJ2-2 and V is TRBV7-2; 14 nucleotides match TRBD2. The source was peripheral blood, collected on day 0 of AZD1222 vaccination. This sequence was found in an adult in good health. The CDR3 is CASSGAGTSGSGELFF. For the CDR3, the DNA is TGTGCCAGCAGTGGTGCCGGGACTAGCGGGAGTGGGGAGCTGTTTTTT.